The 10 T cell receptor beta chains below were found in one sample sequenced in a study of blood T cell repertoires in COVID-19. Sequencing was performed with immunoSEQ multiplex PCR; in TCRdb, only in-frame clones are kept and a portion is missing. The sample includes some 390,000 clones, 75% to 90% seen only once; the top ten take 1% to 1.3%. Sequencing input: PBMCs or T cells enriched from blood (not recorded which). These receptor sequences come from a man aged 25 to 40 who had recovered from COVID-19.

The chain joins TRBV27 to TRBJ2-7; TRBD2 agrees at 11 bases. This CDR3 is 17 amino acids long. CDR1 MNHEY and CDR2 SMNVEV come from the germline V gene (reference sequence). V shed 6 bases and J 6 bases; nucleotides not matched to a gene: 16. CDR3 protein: CASSPLAGVTSRLEQYF. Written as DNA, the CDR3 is TGTGCCAGCAGCCCACTAGCGGGAGTGACTTCCCGGCTCGAGCAGTACTTC.

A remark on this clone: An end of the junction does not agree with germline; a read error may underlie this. CDR3 sequence reads: CASSQEMGSPGLDVLF. CDR3 nucleotide sequence: TGCGCCAGCAGCCAAGAGATGGGCAGCCCGGGACTAGACGTTCTCTTC. The J gene is TRBJ2-1, the V gene TRBV4-1; TRBD2 aligns across 8 bases. The CDR3 loop spans 16 amino acids. Germline CDR1 reads MGHRA; CDR2 reads YSYEKL.

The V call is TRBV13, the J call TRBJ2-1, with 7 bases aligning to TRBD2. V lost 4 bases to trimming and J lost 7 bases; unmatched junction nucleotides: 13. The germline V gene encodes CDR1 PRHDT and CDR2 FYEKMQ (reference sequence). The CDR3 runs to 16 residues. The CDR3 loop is CASSSQGSGTSNEQFF. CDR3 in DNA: TGTGCCAGCAGCTCCCAAGGGAGCGGGACGTCAAATGAGCAGTTCTTC.

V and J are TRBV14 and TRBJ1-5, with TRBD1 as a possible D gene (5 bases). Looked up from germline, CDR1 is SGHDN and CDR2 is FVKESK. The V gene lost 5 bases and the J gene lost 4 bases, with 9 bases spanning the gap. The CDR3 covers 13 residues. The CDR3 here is CASSTGWNQPQHF. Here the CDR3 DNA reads TGTGCCAGCAGCACAGGTTGGAATCAGCCCCAGCATTTT.

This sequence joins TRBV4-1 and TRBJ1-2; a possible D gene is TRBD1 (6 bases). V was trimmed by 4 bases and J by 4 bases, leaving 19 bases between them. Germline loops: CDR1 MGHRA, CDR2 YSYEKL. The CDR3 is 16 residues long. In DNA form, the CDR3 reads TGCGCCAGCAGCCTCCGTGGGGGGGGCGGGACCTATGGCTACACCTTC. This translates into CASSLRGGGGTYGYTF.

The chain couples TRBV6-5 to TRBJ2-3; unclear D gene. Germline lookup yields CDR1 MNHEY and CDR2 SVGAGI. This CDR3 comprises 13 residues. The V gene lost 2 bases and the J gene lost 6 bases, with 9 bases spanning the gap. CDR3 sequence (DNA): TGTGCCAGCAGTTACCGCTCCGGGGATACGCAGTATTTT. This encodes CASSYRSGDTQYF.

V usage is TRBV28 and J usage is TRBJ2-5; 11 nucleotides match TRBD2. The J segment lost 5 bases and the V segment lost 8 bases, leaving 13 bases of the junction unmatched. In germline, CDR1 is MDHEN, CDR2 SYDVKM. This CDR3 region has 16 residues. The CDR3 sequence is CASSPGLAAGRETQYF. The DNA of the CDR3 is TGTGCCAGCTCCCCGGGACTAGCGGCCGGACGGGAGACCCAGTACTTC.

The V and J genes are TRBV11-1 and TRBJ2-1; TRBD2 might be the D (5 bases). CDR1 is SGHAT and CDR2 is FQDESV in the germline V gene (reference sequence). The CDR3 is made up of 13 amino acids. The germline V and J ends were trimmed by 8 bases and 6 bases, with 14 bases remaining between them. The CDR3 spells CASRGSSRNEQFF. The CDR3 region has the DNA TGTGCCAGCCGCGGGTCTAGCCGCAATGAGCAGTTCTTC.

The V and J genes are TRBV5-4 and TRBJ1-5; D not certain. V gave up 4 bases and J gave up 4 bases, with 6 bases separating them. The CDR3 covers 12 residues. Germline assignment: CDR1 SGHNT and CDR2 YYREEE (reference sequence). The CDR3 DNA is TGTGCCAGCAGCCTCTTTAATCAGCCCCAGCATTTT. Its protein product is CASSLFNQPQHF.

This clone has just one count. In DNA, the CDR3 is TGTGCCAGCAGCGCACTAGCGGGAGAATACAATGAGCAGTTCTTC. This gives the protein CASSALAGEYNEQFF. The V gene is TRBV5-6, the J gene TRBJ2-1; 11 nucleotides match TRBD2. The CDR3 has 15 residues. Germline loops: CDR1 SGHDT, CDR2 YYEEEE. The ends lost 4 bases at V and 4 bases at J; junction bases unmatched: 4.